A single sample is the source of the 27 T cell receptor beta chains below, sequenced in a study of pediatric ulcerative colitis. Sequenced by immunoSEQ multiplex PCR; TCRdb stores in-frame clones only, minus some. In the table there are roughly 6,100 clones, 89% of which are singletons. Sample: blood. Receptors were obtained from a girl aged 10 to 17 who was a control in a study of pediatric ulcerative colitis.

This chain uses TRBV28 with TRBJ1-2; 8 positions match TRBD1. Germline trimming cut 5 bases from V and 0 bases from J; bases unmatched to any gene: 14. The CDR3 runs 18 residues. CDR1 is MDHEN and CDR2 is SYDVKM in the germline V gene. The CDR3 DNA sequence: TGTGCCAGCAGTAACCTCCGGACAGGGAGACTAGCTAACTATGGCTACACCTTC. It specifies CASSNLRTGRLANYGYTF.

The genes are TRBV4-1 and TRBJ1-1; TRBD1 aligns across 8 bases. Unmatched junction bases numbered 3, after V lost 3 bases and J lost 0 bases. The germline V gene has CDR1 MGHRA and CDR2 YSYEKL. This CDR3 contains 15 residues. The CDR3 loop is CASSQDRELNTEAFF. In nucleotides, the CDR3 is TGCGCCAGCAGCCAGGACAGGGAGCTGAACACTGAAGCTTTCTTT.

The genes are TRBV9 and TRBJ2-1, with 8 bases lining up with TRBD2. V was clipped by 0 bases and J by 7 bases; unmatched bases: 15. The CDR3 consists of 18 residues. Germline CDR1 reads SGDLS; CDR2 reads YYNGEE. The CDR3 nucleotides read TGTGCCAGCAGCGTAGACTTGGCTAGCGGGCGTGGGGGGAATGAGCAGTTCTTC. This sequence encodes CASSVDLASGRGGNEQFF.

The gene calls are TRBV7-9 and TRBJ1-1; 7 positions agree with TRBD1. The CDR3 runs to 13 residues. The V gene end was trimmed by 5 bases and the J gene end by 5 bases; junction bases not matched to a gene: 5. Looked up from germline, CDR1 is SEHNR and CDR2 is FQNEAQ (reference sequence). CDR3 sequence: CASSQGGATEAFF. CDR3 sequence (DNA): TGTGCCAGCAGCCAAGGGGGCGCGACTGAAGCTTTCTTT.

The chain's CDR3 is CANLKGLAYNEQFF. The CDR3 DNA is TGTGCCAATCTAAAGGGACTAGCGTACAATGAGCAGTTCTTC. The V and J genes are TRBV19 and TRBJ2-1; 10 nucleotides agree with TRBD2. Per the germline V gene, CDR1 is LNHDA and CDR2 is SQIVND (reference sequence). The CDR3 is 14 amino acids. Losses at the gene ends were 10 bases for V and 4 bases for J; bases not matched to a gene: 7.

The CDR3 sequence: CASRQGQGAAGELFF. As DNA, the CDR3 is TGTGCCAGCAGGCAGGGACAGGGGGCAGCCGGGGAGCTGTTTTTT. The chain has TRBV27 and TRBJ2-2, with TRBD1 matching 12 bases. The CDR3 contains 15 residues. Trimming removed 6 bases from V and 6 bases from J; junction bases left unmatched: 5. Germline V gives CDR1 MNHEY, CDR2 SMNVEV (reference sequence).

V is TRBV6-5 and J is TRBJ2-1; 7 nucleotides line up with TRBD2. With V trimmed by 0 bases and J by 4 bases, 6 bases remained unmatched. The germline CDR1 and CDR2 sequences are MNHEY and SVGAGI. This CDR3 is 16 amino acids long. The CDR3 sequence is CASSYSPSGPYNEQFF. CDR3 coding DNA: TGTGCCAGCAGTTACTCGCCTAGCGGCCCATACAATGAGCAGTTCTTC.

This rearrangement joins TRBV6-5 to TRBJ2-7, with 11 positions matching TRBD2. The germline V gene has CDR1 MNHEY and CDR2 SVGAGI. The CDR3 is made up of 14 amino acids. The V segment lost 6 bases and the J segment 4 bases; nucleotides outside the gene matches: 5. In DNA, the CDR3 is TGTGCCAGCAGATCGACTAGCGGGACGTACGAGCAGTACTTC. The encoded protein is CASRSTSGTYEQYF.

A few counts support this clone. The CDR3 DNA sequence: TGTGCCAGCAGCTTGAGGACTAGCGGGACCTACGAGCAGTACTTC. Protein: CASSLRTSGTYEQYF. The chain recombines TRBV7-9 with TRBJ2-7; the match to TRBD2 covers 12 bases. Trimming cost V 3 bases and J 2 bases; bases outside gene matches: 2. This CDR3 comprises 15 residues. From germline, CDR1 is SEHNR and CDR2 FQNEAQ (reference sequence).

The gene calls are TRBV27 and TRBJ2-1; TRBD1 agrees at 9 bases. This CDR3 comprises 17 residues. CDR1 MNHEY and CDR2 SMNVEV come from the germline V gene (reference sequence). The junction had 9 bases not matched to a gene; V was cut back by 2 bases and J by 4 bases. CDR3 nucleotides: TGTGCCAGCAGTTTAAGGAGGGTGGGACAGGGATACAATGAGCAGTTCTTC. This sequence encodes CASSLRRVGQGYNEQFF.

This chain links TRBV19 with TRBJ2-3, with 8 bases fitting TRBD2. CDR1 and CDR2 from the germline V gene are LNHDA and SQIVND (reference sequence). Trimming removed 6 bases from V and 4 bases from J; junction bases left unmatched: 9. The CDR3 has 15 amino acids. For the CDR3, the DNA is TGTGCCAGTAGAACGCGTCAGCGGGAGTCAGATACGCAGTATTTT. Translated: CASRTRQRESDTQYF.

The rearrangement links TRBV12-5 to TRBJ2-3; a weak D match, TRBD2 (6 bases). The CDR3 length is 16 residues. Trimming stripped 0 bases from V and 3 bases from J, with 13 bases between. CDR1 and CDR2 from the germline V gene are LGHNT and FRNRAP. The DNA of the CDR3 is TGTGCTAGTGGTTTGGTTCGACTAGATGGGACAGATACGCAGTATTTT. The encoded protein is CASGLVRLDGTDTQYF.

This sequence joins TRBV4-2 and TRBJ2-5; D not certain. The CDR3 is 14 amino acids. Germline CDR1 and CDR2: LGHNA and YNFKEQ. V was pared by 0 bases and J by 2 bases, with 7 bases between. The CDR3 DNA is TGTGCCAGCAGCCAAGAGTCAAGTCAAGAGACCCAGTACTTC. Amino acids: CASSQESSQETQYF.

The chain is built from TRBV28 and TRBJ2-5; 8 nucleotides agree with TRBD2. The J call may be incorrect, as the DNA end agrees better with TRBJ2-7. Germline values: CDR1 MDHEN, CDR2 SYDVKM. The CDR3 runs to 15 residues. CDR3: CASSFPTSGTYEQYF. The DNA of the CDR3 is TGTGCCAGCAGTTTCCCCACTAGCGGTACCTACGAGCAGTACTTC.

This chain joins TRBV28 and TRBJ2-7, with 13 positions matching TRBD2. The CDR3 is 17 residues long. Germline trimming cut 4 bases from V and 0 bases from J; bases unmatched to any gene: 6. CDR1 is MDHEN, CDR2 SYDVKM, per germline. CDR3 in amino acids: CASSSRGLAGASYEQYF. The CDR3, as DNA: TGTGCCAGCAGTTCGCGCGGACTAGCGGGAGCCTCCTACGAGCAGTACTTC.

V is TRBV5-3 and J is TRBJ1-1; D not resolved. TRBV5-3 is designated an ORF whose function remains uncertain. The CDR3 has 15 residues. V gave up 3 bases and J gave up 4 bases, with 16 bases separating them. The CDR3 spells CARSCQPAPSTEAFF. The DNA of the CDR3 is TGTGCCAGAAGCTGCCAGCCCGCCCCGAGCACTGAAGCTTTCTTT.

The V and J genes are TRBV7-8 and TRBJ2-7, with a possible D match to TRBD2 (5 bases). Trimming removed 5 bases at V and 4 bases at J, with 24 bases between. The CDR3 sequence is 17 residues long. Per germline, CDR1 SGHVS and CDR2 FQNEAQ. DNA of the CDR3: TGTGCCAGCAGCCCCCGATACTGGGAGCAGGCGAGGTACGAGCAGTACTTC. Amino acid sequence: CASSPRYWEQARYEQYF. Full variable domain (rest looked up from reference TRBV7-8 and TRBJ2-7): GAGVSQSPRYKVAKRGQDVALRCDPISGHVSLFWYQQALGQGPEFLTYFQNEAQLDKSGLPSDRFFAERPEGSVSTLKIQRTQQEDSAVYLCASSPRYWEQARYEQYFGPGTRLTVT.

The V gene is TRBV27, the J gene TRBJ1-4, with 9 bases aligning to TRBD1. With V trimmed by 6 bases and J by 5 bases, 7 bases remained unmatched. The CDR3 totals 15 residues. Germline lookup yields CDR1 MNHEY and CDR2 SMNVEV (reference sequence). The DNA of the CDR3 is TGTGCCAGCAGGGAGACAGGGGGAAACAATGAAAAACTGTTTTTT. This sequence encodes CASRETGGNNEKLFF.

The rearrangement joins TRBV18 to TRBJ1-1, with D possibly matching TRBD1 (6 bases). With 1 base removed from V and 2 bases from J, the gap between germline ends came to 14 bases. The CDR3 is 16 amino acids. Germline V lookup: CDR1 KGHSH, CDR2 LQKENI. This chain's CDR3 is CASSPRMGAVNTEAFF. The CDR3 DNA is TGTGCCAGCTCACCACGGATGGGGGCAGTTAACACTGAAGCTTTCTTT.

V usage is TRBV6-4 and J usage is TRBJ2-7; D is unresolved. Germline V lookup: CDR1 MRHNA, CDR2 SNTAGT. This CDR3 is built from 14 residues. V dropped 10 bases and J dropped 7 bases, with 23 bases sitting between them. The CDR3 sequence: CATPPRSDLWEQYF. The CDR3 region has the DNA TGTGCCACTCCCCCTAGGAGCGACCTTTGGGAGCAGTACTTC.

This chain joins TRBV4-1 and TRBJ2-1, with D tentatively TRBD1 (5 bases). The germline V and J ends were trimmed by 1 base and 8 bases, with 15 bases remaining between them. Germline V gene lookup returns CDR1 MGHRA and CDR2 YSYEKL. The CDR3 totals 15 residues. CDR3 sequence reads: CASSQGLGVGYEQFF. CDR3 in DNA: TGCGCCAGCAGCCAAGGGCTAGGGGTTGGCTATGAGCAGTTCTTC.

The chain links TRBV18 to TRBJ2-1; D gene unclear. Germline V gene sequence: CDR1 KGHSH, CDR2 LQKENI. The CDR3 runs to 12 residues. Trimming removed 1 base at V and 8 bases at J, with 6 bases between. DNA of the CDR3: TGTGCCAGCTCACCACTCGGGTATGAGCAGTTCTTC. It codes for CASSPLGYEQFF.

This chain connects TRBV18 to TRBJ2-3; 14 bases are a match to TRBD2. V shed 2 bases, J shed 4 bases, and the junction held 5 bases outside the gene matches. The CDR3 covers 17 residues. CDR1 is KGHSH, CDR2 LQKENI, per germline. Here the CDR3 DNA reads TGTGCCAGCTCACCAGGGACTAGCGGGAGTGGAGCAGATACGCAGTATTTT. Protein sequence: CASSPGTSGSGADTQYF.

The chain's CDR3 is CASSPRLAGNTDTQYF. The DNA for the CDR3 is TGTGCCAGCAGCCCCCGACTAGCGGGGAACACAGATACGCAGTATTTT. V gene TRBV7-9 combines with J gene TRBJ2-3; TRBD2 agrees at 11 bases. CDR3 length: 16 amino acids. The germline V gene has CDR1 SEHNR and CDR2 FQNEAQ (reference sequence). Germline trimming cut 5 bases from V and 2 bases from J; bases unmatched to any gene: 6. Full variable domain (rest looked up from reference TRBV7-9 and TRBJ2-3): DTGVSQNPRHKITKRGQNVTFRCDPISEHNRLYWYRQTLGQGPEFLTYFQNEAQLEKSRLLSDRFSAERPKGSFSTLEIQRTEQGDSAMYLCASSPRLAGNTDTQYFGPGTRLTVL.

The chain uses TRBV5-8 and TRBJ2-2; D not resolved. The CDR3 sequence is 12 residues long. V was shortened by 4 bases and J by 5 bases, with 6 bases between the two germline ends. In germline, CDR1 is SGHTS, CDR2 YDEGEE. CDR3 residues: CASSPLTGELFF. The CDR3 DNA follows: TGTGCCAGCAGCCCTCTGACCGGGGAGCTGTTTTTT. Supplemented by reference TRBV5-8 and TRBJ2-2, the full variable domain reads EAGVTQSPTHLIKTRGQQATLRCSPISGHTSVYWYQQALGLGLQFLLWYDEGEERNRGNFPPRFSGRQFPNYSSELNVNALELEDSALYLCASSPLTGELFFGEGSRLTVL.

Remarks on this clone: Other DNA sequences within the sample encode an identical CDR3. The CDR3 sequence is CASSPGLAGYEQYF. The CDR3, as DNA: TGTGCCAGCTCACCTGGACTTGCTGGTTACGAGCAGTACTTC. The rearrangement uses TRBV18 and TRBJ2-7; a possible D gene is TRBD2 (5 bases). CDR1 is KGHSH and CDR2 is LQKENI in the germline V gene. Trimming stripped 3 bases from V and 4 bases from J, with 13 bases between. The CDR3 consists of 14 residues.

The chain couples TRBV30 to TRBJ2-7; tentatively, D is TRBD2 (6 bases). The CDR3 contains 14 residues. CDR1 and CDR2 from the germline V gene are GTSNPN and SVGIG (reference sequence). The ends were cut back, 0 bases at V and 0 bases at J, with 9 bases in the middle. The DNA of the CDR3 is TGTGCCTGGAGTGTATTGGACTACTCCTACGAGCAGTACTTC. Translating gives CAWSVLDYSYEQYF.